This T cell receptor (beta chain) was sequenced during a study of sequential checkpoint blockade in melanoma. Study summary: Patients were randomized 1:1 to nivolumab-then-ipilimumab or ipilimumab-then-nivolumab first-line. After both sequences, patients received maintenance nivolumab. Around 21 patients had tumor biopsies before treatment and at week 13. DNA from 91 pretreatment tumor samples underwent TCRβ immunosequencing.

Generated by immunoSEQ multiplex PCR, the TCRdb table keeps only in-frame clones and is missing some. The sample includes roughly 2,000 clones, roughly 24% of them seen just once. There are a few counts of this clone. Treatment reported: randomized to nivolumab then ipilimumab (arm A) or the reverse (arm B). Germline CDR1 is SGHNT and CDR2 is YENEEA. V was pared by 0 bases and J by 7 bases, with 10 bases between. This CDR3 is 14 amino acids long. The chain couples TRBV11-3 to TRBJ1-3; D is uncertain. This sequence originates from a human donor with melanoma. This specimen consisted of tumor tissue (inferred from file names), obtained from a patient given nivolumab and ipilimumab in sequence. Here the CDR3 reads CASSLEYMGNTIYF. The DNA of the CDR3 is TGTGCCAGCAGCTTAGAGTACATGGGGAACACCATATATTTT.